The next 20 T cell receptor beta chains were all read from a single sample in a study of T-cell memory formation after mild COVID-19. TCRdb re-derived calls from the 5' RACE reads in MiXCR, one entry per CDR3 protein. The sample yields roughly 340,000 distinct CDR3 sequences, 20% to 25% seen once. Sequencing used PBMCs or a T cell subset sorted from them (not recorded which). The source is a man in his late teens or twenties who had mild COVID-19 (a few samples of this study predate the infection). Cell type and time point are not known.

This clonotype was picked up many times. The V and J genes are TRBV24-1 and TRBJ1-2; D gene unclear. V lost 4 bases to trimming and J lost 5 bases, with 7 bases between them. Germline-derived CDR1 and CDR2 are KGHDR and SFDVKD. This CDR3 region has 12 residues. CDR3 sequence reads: CATSDGRYGYTF. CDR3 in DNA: TGTGCCACCAGTGACGGTCGATATGGCTACACCTTC.

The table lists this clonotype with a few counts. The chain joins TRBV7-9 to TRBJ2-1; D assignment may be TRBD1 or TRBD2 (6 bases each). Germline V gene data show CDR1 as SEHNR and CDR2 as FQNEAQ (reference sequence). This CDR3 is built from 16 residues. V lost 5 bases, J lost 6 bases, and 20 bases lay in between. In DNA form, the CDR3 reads TGTGCCAGCAGCCCAAGTTGGCAGGGGCGGGGCAATGAGCAGTTCTTC. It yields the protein CASSPSWQGRGNEQFF.

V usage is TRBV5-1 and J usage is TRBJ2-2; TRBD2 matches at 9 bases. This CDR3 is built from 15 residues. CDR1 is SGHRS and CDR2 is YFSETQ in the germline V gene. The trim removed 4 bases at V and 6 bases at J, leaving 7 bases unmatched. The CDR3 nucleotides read TGCGCCAGCAGCCCGGGACTAGCCGGAGCCGGGGAGCTGTTTTTT. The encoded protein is CASSPGLAGAGELFF. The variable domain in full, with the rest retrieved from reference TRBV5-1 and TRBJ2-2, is KAGVTQTPRYLIKTRGQQVTLSCSPISGHRSVSWYQQTPGQGLQFLFEYFSETQRNKGNFPGRFSGRQFSNSRSEMNVSTLELGDSALYLCASSPGLAGAGELFFGEGSRLTVL.

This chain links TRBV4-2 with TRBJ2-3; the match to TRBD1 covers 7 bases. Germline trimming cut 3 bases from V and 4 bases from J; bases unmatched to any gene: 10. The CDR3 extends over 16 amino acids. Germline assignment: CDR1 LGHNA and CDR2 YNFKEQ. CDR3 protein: CASSHNRGAGSDTQYF. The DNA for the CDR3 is TGTGCCAGCAGCCATAACAGGGGCGCAGGTTCAGATACGCAGTATTTT.

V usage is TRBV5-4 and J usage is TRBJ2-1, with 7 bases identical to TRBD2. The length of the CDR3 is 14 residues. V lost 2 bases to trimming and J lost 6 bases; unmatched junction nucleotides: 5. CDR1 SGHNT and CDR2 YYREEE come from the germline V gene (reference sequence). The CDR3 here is CASSLLAQGNEQFF. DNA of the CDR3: TGTGCCAGCAGCTTACTAGCGCAGGGCAATGAGCAGTTCTTC.

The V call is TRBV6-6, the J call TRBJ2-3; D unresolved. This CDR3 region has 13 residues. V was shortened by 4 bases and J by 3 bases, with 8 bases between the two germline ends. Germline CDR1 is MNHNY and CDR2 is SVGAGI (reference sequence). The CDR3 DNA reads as TGTGCCAGCAGTTTCGACGGGACAGATACGCAGTATTTT. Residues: CASSFDGTDTQYF.

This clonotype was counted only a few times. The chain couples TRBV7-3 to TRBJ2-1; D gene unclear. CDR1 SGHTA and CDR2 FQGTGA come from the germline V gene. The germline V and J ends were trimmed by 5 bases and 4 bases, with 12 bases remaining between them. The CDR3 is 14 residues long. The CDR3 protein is CASSAGPLYNEQFF. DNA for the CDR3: TGTGCCAGCAGCGCCGGGCCACTTTACAATGAGCAGTTCTTC.

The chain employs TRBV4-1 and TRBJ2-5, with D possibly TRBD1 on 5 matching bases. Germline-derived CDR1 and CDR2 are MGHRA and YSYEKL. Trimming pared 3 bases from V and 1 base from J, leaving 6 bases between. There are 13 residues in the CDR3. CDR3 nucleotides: TGCGCCAGCAGCCACACAGGCCAAGAGACCCAGTACTTC. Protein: CASSHTGQETQYF.

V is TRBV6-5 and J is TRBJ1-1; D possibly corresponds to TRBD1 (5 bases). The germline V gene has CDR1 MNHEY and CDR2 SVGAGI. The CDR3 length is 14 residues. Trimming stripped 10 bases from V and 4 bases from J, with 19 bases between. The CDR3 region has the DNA TGTGCCACCCACCGGGGCCCTGAGAGCACTGAAGCTTTCTTT. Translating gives CATHRGPESTEAFF.

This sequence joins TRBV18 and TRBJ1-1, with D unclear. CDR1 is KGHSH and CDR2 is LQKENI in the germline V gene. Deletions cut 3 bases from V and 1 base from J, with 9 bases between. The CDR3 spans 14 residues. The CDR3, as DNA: TGTGCCAGCTCACCGTCTTCTAGGAACACTGAAGCTTTCTTT. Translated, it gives CASSPSSRNTEAFF.

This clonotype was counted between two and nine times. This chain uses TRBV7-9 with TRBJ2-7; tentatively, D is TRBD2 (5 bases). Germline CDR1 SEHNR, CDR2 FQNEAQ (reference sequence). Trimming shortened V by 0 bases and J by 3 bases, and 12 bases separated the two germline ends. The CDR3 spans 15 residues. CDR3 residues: CASSLARGEFYEQYF. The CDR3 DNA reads TGTGCCAGCAGCTTAGCTCGGGGTGAGTTCTACGAGCAGTACTTC.

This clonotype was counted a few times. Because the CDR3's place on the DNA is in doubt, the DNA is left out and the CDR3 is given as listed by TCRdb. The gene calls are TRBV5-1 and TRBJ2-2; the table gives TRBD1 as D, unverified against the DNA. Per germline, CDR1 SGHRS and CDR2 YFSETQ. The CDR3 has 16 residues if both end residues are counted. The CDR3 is CASSFGPGAGTGELFF.

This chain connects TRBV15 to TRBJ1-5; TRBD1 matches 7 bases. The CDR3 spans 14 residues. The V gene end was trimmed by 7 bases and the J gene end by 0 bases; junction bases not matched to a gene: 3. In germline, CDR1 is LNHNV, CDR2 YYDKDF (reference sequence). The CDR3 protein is CATTQGDSNQPQHF. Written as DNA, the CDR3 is TGTGCCACCACCCAGGGGGATAGCAATCAGCCCCAGCATTTT.

The CDR3 nucleotides read TGTGCCAGCAGCCGACTACCGCGGGGGGACGGCTACACCTTC. This sequence encodes CASSRLPRGDGYTF. The rearrangement joins TRBV5-6 to TRBJ1-2; TRBD1 might be the D (5 bases). The V and J ends lost 4 bases and 8 bases respectively, with 18 bases between them. This CDR3 has 14 amino acids. Germline lookup yields CDR1 SGHDT and CDR2 YYEEEE.

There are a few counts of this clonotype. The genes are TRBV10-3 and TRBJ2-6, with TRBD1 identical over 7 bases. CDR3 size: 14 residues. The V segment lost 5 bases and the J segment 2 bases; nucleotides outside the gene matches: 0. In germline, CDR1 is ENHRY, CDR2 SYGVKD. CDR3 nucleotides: TGTGCCATCAGTAGGGGGCCTGGGGCCAACGTCCTGACTTTC. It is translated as CAISRGPGANVLTF.

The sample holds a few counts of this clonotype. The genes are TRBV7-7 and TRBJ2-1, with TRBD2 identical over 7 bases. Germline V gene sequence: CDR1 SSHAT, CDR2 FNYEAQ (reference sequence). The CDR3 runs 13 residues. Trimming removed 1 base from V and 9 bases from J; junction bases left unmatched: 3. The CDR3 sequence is CASSLDSGGEQFF. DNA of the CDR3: TGTGCCAGCAGCTTAGACTCGGGAGGTGAGCAGTTCTTC.

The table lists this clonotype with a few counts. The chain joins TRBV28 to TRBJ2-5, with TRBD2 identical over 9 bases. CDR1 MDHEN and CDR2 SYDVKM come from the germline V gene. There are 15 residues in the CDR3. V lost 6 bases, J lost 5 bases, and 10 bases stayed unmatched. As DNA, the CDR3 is TGTGCCAGCAGGCGCCCGGGACTAGCTGAGGAGACCCAGTACTTC. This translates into CASRRPGLAEETQYF.

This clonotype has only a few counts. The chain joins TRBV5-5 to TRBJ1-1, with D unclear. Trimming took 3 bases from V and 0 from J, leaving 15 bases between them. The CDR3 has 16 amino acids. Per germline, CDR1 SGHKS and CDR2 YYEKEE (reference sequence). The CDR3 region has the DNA TGTGCCAGCAGCTACATACCCGGACCCATGAACACTGAAGCTTTCTTT. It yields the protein CASSYIPGPMNTEAFF.

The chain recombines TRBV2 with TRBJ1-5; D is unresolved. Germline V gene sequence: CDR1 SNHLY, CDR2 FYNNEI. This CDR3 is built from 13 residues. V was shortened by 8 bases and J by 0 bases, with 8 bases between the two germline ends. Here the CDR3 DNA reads TGTGCCAGCTGTCAGTATAGCAATCAGCCCCAGCATTTT. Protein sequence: CASCQYSNQPQHF.

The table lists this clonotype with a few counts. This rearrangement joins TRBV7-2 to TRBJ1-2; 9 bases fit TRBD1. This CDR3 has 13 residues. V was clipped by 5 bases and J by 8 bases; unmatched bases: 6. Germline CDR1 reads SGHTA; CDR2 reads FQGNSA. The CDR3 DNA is TGTGCCAGCAGCAACCGGGACAGGGTCGGCTACACCTTC. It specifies CASSNRDRVGYTF.